A single sample gave rise to the 5 T cell receptor beta chains below, sequenced in a study of beta chain features in type 1 diabetes. The entirety of the isolated RNA underwent reverse transcription, so expressed TCRB transcripts were sequenced. This table comes from immunoSEQ multiplex PCR, and its TCRdb copy is limited to in-frame clones, with some not included. The sample shows about 370,000 clones, over 12% of them seen only once. Sequenced: naive CD4+ T cells from blood. These receptors all come from a woman between 18 and 29 years old in good health.

As for this clone: The same CDR3 can be traced to other DNA sequences in this sample. The J gene is TRBJ2-7, the V gene TRBV18, with D possibly matching TRBD2 (5 bases). The CDR3 totals 14 residues. Germline V CDR1 and CDR2: KGHSH, LQKENI. Between the trimmed V and J ends, which lost 3 bases and 0 bases, there was a span of 9 bases. Here the CDR3 DNA reads TGTGCCAGCTCACCTGGACGGGGCTCCTACGAGCAGTACTTC. Translation gives CASSPGRGSYEQYF.

This chain joins TRBV13 and TRBJ2-7; D may be TRBD2 (5 bases). Germline CDR1 and CDR2: PRHDT and FYEKMQ (reference sequence). V lost 1 base and J 9 bases, leaving 7 bases between the germline ends. The length of the CDR3 is 11 residues. CDR3 in amino acids: CASSLVRGQYF. The DNA of the CDR3 is TGTGCCAGCAGCTTAGTTCGGGGGCAGTACTTC.

The table lists this clone with a few counts. The rearrangement joins TRBV5-1 to TRBJ2-3, with D possibly TRBD2 on 6 matching bases. This CDR3 has 15 amino acids. The germline V gene encodes CDR1 SGHRS and CDR2 YFSETQ. Trimming removed 0 bases from V and 8 bases from J, with 16 bases in between. The CDR3 loop is CASSLELEGGRTQYF. CDR3 in DNA: TGCGCCAGCAGCTTGGAACTGGAGGGCGGGCGTACGCAGTATTTT. Full variable domain (remainder filled in from reference TRBV5-1 and TRBJ2-3): KAGVTQTPRYLIKTRGQQVTLSCSPISGHRSVSWYQQTPGQGLQFLFEYFSETQRNKGNFPGRFSGRQFSNSRSEMNVSTLELGDSALYLCASSLELEGGRTQYFGPGTRLTVL.

This clone was counted between two and nine times. The chain is built from TRBV30 and TRBJ2-1, with TRBD2 as a possible D gene (6 bases). The ends were cut back, 4 bases at V and 9 bases at J, with 16 bases in the middle. Looked up from germline, CDR1 is GTSNPN and CDR2 is SVGIG (reference sequence). CDR3 length: 13 residues. This CDR3 reads CAWKGGPEGEQFF. The CDR3 region has the DNA TGTGCCTGGAAAGGAGGGCCTGAGGGTGAGCAGTTCTTC.

In its sample, this clone was seen a few times. The V and J genes are TRBV6-1 and TRBJ1-2; 8 bases agree with TRBD1. CDR3 size: 11 residues. Per the germline V gene, CDR1 is MNHNS and CDR2 is SASEGT. CDR3 region: CASTGGYGYTF. The CDR3, as DNA: TGTGCAAGTACAGGGGGTTACGGCTACACCTTC.